What follows are 9 T cell receptor beta chains derived from one specimen sequenced in a study of cytomegalovirus exposure and HLA in healthy donors. PCR amplification relied on 60 Vbeta primers (plus 13 Jbeta primers). Produced via immunoSEQ multiplex PCR; TCRdb's table is partial and in-frame only. The sample consists of 160,000 or so clones, approximately 80% of them appearing once. Material for sequencing was PBMCs. All receptors derive from a man aged 30 to 45 in good health and CMV-seropositive.

CDR3: CASSLFASGGKETQYF. CDR3 sequence (DNA): TGCGCCAGCAGCTTGTTTGCTAGCGGGGGGAAAGAGACCCAGTACTTC. The chain joins TRBV5-1 to TRBJ2-5, with 11 bases that match TRBD2. After removal of 1 base from V and 3 bases from J, the junction contained 5 bases not matched to a gene. The germline V gene encodes CDR1 SGHRS and CDR2 YFSETQ. The CDR3 loop spans 16 amino acids.

Concerning this clone: At one end, the junction sequence differs from germline, possibly due to a read error. This sequence joins TRBV10-3 and TRBJ1-1; 8 positions match TRBD1. CDR1 and CDR2 from the germline V gene are ENHRY and SYGVKD. This CDR3 has 14 amino acids. The CDR3 here is CAISGQGANTETFF. For the CDR3, the DNA is TGTGCCATCAGTGGCCAGGGGGCGAACACTGAAACTTTCTTT.

This rearrangement joins TRBV5-6 to TRBJ2-7; D possibly corresponds to TRBD2 (5 bases). This CDR3 comprises 15 residues. Germline V gene lookup returns CDR1 SGHDT and CDR2 YYEEEE. V was shortened by 0 bases and J by 5 bases, with 15 bases between the two germline ends. The CDR3 loop reads CASSLEVRSGDEQYF. CDR3 coding DNA: TGTGCCAGCAGCTTGGAGGTCAGATCCGGGGACGAGCAGTACTTC. Full variable domain (rest looked up from reference TRBV5-6 and TRBJ2-7): DAGVTQSPTHLIKTRGQQVTLRCSPKSGHDTVSWYQQALGQGPQFIFQYYEEEERQRGNFPDRFSGHQFPNYSSELNVNALLLGDSALYLCASSLEVRSGDEQYFGPGTRLTVT.

In this sample, this clone turned up a few times. The V call is TRBV18, the J call TRBJ2-7; 8 bases match TRBD1. The CDR3 spans 13 residues. The ends lost 5 bases at V and 7 bases at J; junction bases unmatched: 7. Germline V gene data show CDR1 as KGHSH and CDR2 as LQKENI. This chain's CDR3 is CASSLDREDEQYF. The CDR3 nucleotides are TGTGCCAGCTCATTGGACAGGGAAGATGAGCAGTACTTC.

The V gene is TRBV21-1, the J gene TRBJ2-7; the D segment call TRBD2 is taken from the table without a DNA check. TRBV21-1 is a recognized pseudogene. The CDR3 is 13 amino acids. CDR3 region: CASSKGGRYEQYF. CDR3 in DNA: TGTGCCAGCAGCAAAGGGGGGAGGTACGAGCAGTACTTC.

The J gene is TRBJ1-1, the V gene TRBV14, with D uncertain. The CDR3 totals 13 residues. Per the germline V gene, CDR1 is SGHDN and CDR2 is FVKESK. The V end was cut by 5 bases, the J end by 0 bases, with 7 bases between. The CDR3 spells CASSSSMNTEAFF. The CDR3 region has the DNA TGTGCCAGCAGCTCTAGCATGAACACTGAAGCTTTCTTT.

There are a few counts of this clone. V is TRBV7-8 and J is TRBJ2-7; TRBD1 matches at 10 bases. The CDR3 is 14 amino acids. The germline V gene has CDR1 SGHVS and CDR2 FQNEAQ. V was clipped by 5 bases and J by 4 bases; unmatched bases: 5. CDR3 loop: CASSPRTGGYEQYF. The CDR3 DNA reads TGTGCCAGCAGCCCACGGACAGGGGGATACGAGCAGTACTTC.

This chain joins TRBV19 and TRBJ2-2, with D possibly being TRBD2 (7 bases). Trimming took 3 bases from V and 6 from J, leaving 14 bases between them. Germline CDR1 is LNHDA and CDR2 is SQIVND (reference sequence). The CDR3 has 15 residues. The CDR3 loop is CASSIGGGPSGELFF. The CDR3 DNA reads TGTGCCAGTAGTATTGGGGGGGGGCCCTCCGGGGAGCTGTTTTTT. Using reference TRBV19 and TRBJ2-2 for the parts outside the CDR3, the full variable domain is DGGITQSPKYLFRKEGQNVTLSCEQNLNHDAMYWYRQDPGQGLRLIYYSQIVNDFQKGDIAEGYSVSREKKESFPLTVTSAQKNPTAFYLCASSIGGGPSGELFFGEGSRLTVL.

This clone came up a few times. The chain carries TRBV6-5 and TRBJ2-1; TRBD2 agrees at 9 bases. The CDR3 has 16 amino acids. Germline V gene sequence: CDR1 MNHEY, CDR2 SVGAGI. V shed 0 bases, J shed 8 bases, and the junction held 8 bases outside the gene matches. The CDR3 reads CASSYSGTSLGDEQFF. In nucleotides, the CDR3 is TGTGCCAGCAGTTACTCAGGGACTAGCTTGGGCGATGAGCAGTTCTTC.